This entry lists 10 T cell receptor beta chains sequenced from one sample in a study of early T cells in non-severe SARS-CoV-2 infection. MiXCR, run by TCRdb on the 5' RACE reads, gives a single entry per CDR3 protein. The table records under 45,000 distinct CDR3 sequences, roughly 10% of them present only once. Sequencing was carried out using whole blood. These receptors were taken from an adult who was a healthcare worker with PCR-confirmed SARS-CoV-2 infection or an uninfected control (not recorded which).

The sample holds a few counts of this clonotype. This chain connects TRBV20-1 to TRBJ2-7; D call uncertain. The length of the CDR3 is 13 residues. CDR1 is DFQATT, CDR2 SNEGSKA, per germline (reference sequence). Trimming removed 3 bases at V and 5 bases at J, with 14 bases between. CDR3 coding DNA: TGCAGTGCTAGTGGGTTGGGTGGTCACGAGCAGTACTTC. This translates into CSASGLGGHEQYF.

This clonotype was seen only a few times. This chain connects TRBV19 to TRBJ2-7; possibly TRBD1 or TRBD2 for D (5 bases each). The V end lost 6 bases, the J end lost 3 bases, and 15 bases lay between the germline ends. The length of the CDR3 is 14 residues. Germline assignment: CDR1 LNHDA and CDR2 SQIVND (reference sequence). As DNA, the CDR3 is TGTGCCAGTAGCCAGGGACCTACAAACTACGAGCAGTACTTC. Its translation is CASSQGPTNYEQYF.

This clonotype was seen repeatedly, ten times or more. V usage is TRBV20-1 and J usage is TRBJ2-4; D remains ambiguous. The CDR3 covers 12 residues. Looked up from germline, CDR1 is DFQATT and CDR2 is SNEGSKA (reference sequence). V was pared by 3 bases and J by 4 bases, with 7 bases between. The CDR3 region has the DNA TGCAGTGCTAGGGTGGAGAAAAACATTCAGTACTTC. Translation: CSARVEKNIQYF.

This clonotype was detected ten times or more. The chain carries TRBV7-9 and TRBJ2-5; D is uncertain. CDR1 and CDR2 from the germline V gene are SEHNR and FQNEAQ (reference sequence). This CDR3 has 15 amino acids. Trimming removed 1 base at V and 5 bases at J, with 14 bases between. CDR3 residues: CASSLVPNLGETQYF. The DNA for the CDR3 is TGTGCCAGCAGCTTAGTACCAAATTTGGGGGAGACCCAGTACTTC.

This chain uses TRBV16 with TRBJ2-7; D perhaps matches TRBD2 (5 bases). Germline assignment: CDR1 KGHSY and CDR2 FQNENV. CDR3 length equals 15 residues. Trimming took off 2 bases at V and 7 bases at J, with 18 bases between the two ends. For the CDR3, the DNA is TGTGCCAGCAGCCAACAGGCATGGACTGGGGAAGAGCAGTACTTC. Protein: CASSQQAWTGEEQYF.

This clonotype was counted ten times or more. J is TRBJ1-1 and V is TRBV7-6; unclear D gene. The CDR3 is made up of 13 amino acids. Germline CDR1 reads SGHVS; CDR2 reads FNYEAQ. The V gene lost 5 bases and the J gene lost 1 base, with 8 bases spanning the gap. The CDR3 is CASSLQQNTEAFF. CDR3 in DNA: TGTGCCAGCAGCCTACAGCAGAACACTGAAGCTTTCTTT. Complete variable domain (other parts from reference TRBV7-6 and TRBJ1-1): GAGVSQSPRYKVTKRGQDVALRCDPISGHVSLYWYRQALGQGPEFLTYFNYEAQQDKSGLPNDRFSAERPEGSISTLTIQRTEQRDSAMYRCASSLQQNTEAFFGQGTRLTVV.

This clonotype was picked up a small number of times. The chain couples TRBV19 to TRBJ1-6; D is undetermined. This CDR3 has 14 amino acids. V dropped 6 bases and J dropped 7 bases, with 13 bases sitting between them. The germline CDR1 and CDR2 sequences are LNHDA and SQIVND (reference sequence). CDR3 in amino acids: CASRPGVGNSPLHF. The CDR3 bases are TGTGCCAGTAGGCCCGGTGTTGGAAATTCACCCCTCCACTTT.

This clonotype was observed a few times. This rearrangement joins TRBV6-2 or TRBV6-3 to TRBJ1-1, with 7 bases identical to TRBD1. The CDR3 loop spans 14 amino acids. Germline trimming cut 6 bases from V and 1 base from J; bases unmatched to any gene: 5. Germline V CDR1 and CDR2: MNHEY, SVGEGT. CDR3 DNA: TGTGCCAGCAGCTTTCGACAGGGGAACACTGAAGCTTTCTTT. It specifies CASSFRQGNTEAFF.

This clonotype was detected a few times. V and J are TRBV20-1 and TRBJ2-5, with TRBD1 as a possible D gene (5 bases). The CDR3 is 12 amino acids. CDR1 is DFQATT and CDR2 is SNEGSKA in the germline V gene (reference sequence). V lost 3 bases and J lost 3, with 8 bases in between. For the CDR3, the DNA is TGCAGTGCTAGGATGACAGAAGAGACCCAGTACTTC. Translated: CSARMTEETQYF.

This clonotype was seen a handful of times. The chain links TRBV10-2 to TRBJ2-7; D is unclear. Trimming took off 2 bases at V and 2 bases at J, with 7 bases between the two ends. Germline V lookup: CDR1 WSHSY, CDR2 SAAADI. The CDR3 totals 13 residues. The CDR3 DNA reads TGCGCCAGCAGTGAGAATTCCCCCTACGAGCAGTACTTC. Its protein is CASSENSPYEQYF.